This T cell receptor (beta chain) was obtained from a study of blood T cells in healthy people across ages. The total RNA that was extracted per sample amounted to at least 5.5 micrograms. PCR was performed a second time for about 7 to 12 cycles using a sample-barcoded 5' primer and a J-beta primer mix. TCRdb re-derived calls from the 5' RACE reads in MiXCR, one entry per CDR3 protein. The table lists around 750,000 distinct CDR3 sequences, roughly 53% of them singletons, with about two fifths in the top ten. This TCR was recovered from an elderly man in good health. Material: blood.

CDR3 protein: CASSVEKNTEAFF. Here the CDR3 DNA reads TGTGCCAGCAGTGTGGAGAAGAACACTGAAGCTTTCTTT. The genes are TRBV2 and TRBJ1-1, with D unclear. Trimming removed 4 bases at V and 1 base at J, with 7 bases between. Germline values: CDR1 SNHLY, CDR2 FYNNEI. The CDR3 runs 13 residues.